Listed below are T cell receptor beta chains from one sample, sequenced in a study of OX40 agonist ivuxolimab in advanced cancers. Assay: immunoSEQ multiplex PCR; the TCRdb copy retains only in-frame clones and omits some. The sample contains more than 60,000 clones, over 75% of which appear only once. The source material was CD4+ or CD8+ T cells sorted from blood, sampled in a trial of the OX40 agonist ivuxolimab. The source of these receptors is an adult with an advanced solid tumor such as melanoma, head and neck, liver or kidney cancer. The CDR3 runs from the conserved cysteine through the conserved F or W. The D gene is left open where the match is weak. Clone size appears in some rows only: once, few, many, or a class for an expanded clone.

clone_size	v_call	j_call	d_call	cdr3_nt	cdr3_aa
few	TRBV4-2	TRBJ1-6	TRBD1	TGTGCCAGCAGCCAAGAGCAGGACAGGGCTTCACCCCTCCACTTT	CASSQEQDRASPLHF
few	TRBV2	TRBJ2-1	.	TGTGCCAGCAAGGTGGCGGCAGGCTCCTACAATGAGCAGTTCTTC	CASKVAAGSYNEQFF
few	TRBV30	TRBJ2-3	TRBD2	TGTGCCACTACACAAGCGGGGGGAAGCACAGATACGCAGTATTTT	CATTQAGGSTDTQYF
.	TRBV2	TRBJ2-5	.	TGTGCCAGCAGTTGGGCCATGTACCAAGAGACCCAGTACTTC	CASSWAMYQETQYF
.	TRBV5-4	TRBJ1-6	.	TGTGCCAGCAGCTTGGGGGAAAGGGGGTCTAATTCACCCCTCCACTTT	CASSLGERGSNSPLHF
few	TRBV11-2	TRBJ2-1	.	TGTGCCAGCAGCCCAGCCGGGGCTAGCAGCTACAATGAGCAGTTCTTC	CASSPAGASSYNEQFF
.	TRBV6-1	TRBJ2-5	TRBD2	TGTGCCAGCAGTGAAGTACTCGGTTTTGAGCGGGGGGGCGATCAGACCCAGTACTTC	CASSEVLGFERGGDQTQYF
.	TRBV7-2	TRBJ1-1	.	TGTGCCAGCAGCTTATGGGCAGGGACCCTTTCCCCTGAAGCTTTCTTT	CASSLWAGTLSPEAFF
.	TRBV5-6	TRBJ1-5	.	TGTGCCAGCAGCTTGGGGGGGATGGGGAGCAATCAGCCCCAGCATTTT	CASSLGGMGSNQPQHF
.	TRBV14	TRBJ2-7	TRBD1	TGTGCCAGCAGCCGGGTGGACAGGGGCATAGTCGACGAGCAGTACTTC	CASSRVDRGIVDEQYF
few	TRBV19	TRBJ1-3	.	TGTGCCAGTAGTGGGGCGGGCCGAAACACCATATATTTT	CASSGAGRNTIYF
few	TRBV5-4	TRBJ1-2	TRBD1	TGTGCCAGCAGCCCCGGACAGGGCACGGGCTACACCTTC	CASSPGQGTGYTF
few	TRBV9	TRBJ2-3	TRBD2	TGTGCCAGCAGCGTAGAGCGGGGGGGCTCAGATACGCAGTATTTT	CASSVERGGSDTQYF
.	TRBV6-1	TRBJ1-3	.	TGTGCCAGCAGTGAAACCCGAGGGGGGACCTCTGGAAACACCATATATTTT	CASSETRGGTSGNTIYF
.	TRBV19	TRBJ2-7	TRBD1	TGTGCCAGTAGTATAGGGGGACAGGCGGTATACGAGCAGTACTTC	CASSIGGQAVYEQYF
.	TRBV7-2	TRBJ1-5	.	TGTGCCAGCAGCTTAGGGACAGCTAGCAATCAGCCCCAGCATTTT	CASSLGTASNQPQHF
.	TRBV30	TRBJ1-3	.	TGTGCCTGGATGGGAGCTGGAAACACCATATATTTT	CAWMGAGNTIYF
.	TRBV28	TRBJ2-3	.	TGTGCCAGCAGTGCCTCTCGGACTGGAGATACGCAGTATTTT	CASSASRTGDTQYF
.	TRBV7-2	TRBJ2-3	.	TGTGCCAGCAGCTTCGCGCGGTCTAGCACAGATACGCAGTATTTT	CASSFARSSTDTQYF
.	TRBV15	TRBJ2-1	.	TGTGCCACCAGCGCTCATAACAATGAGCAGTTCTTC	CATSAHNNEQFF
.	TRBV29-1	TRBJ2-7	.	TGCAGCGTTGAAGAGCCCCCCGGGAAGGGGCACACCTACGAGCAGTACTTC	CSVEEPPGKGHTYEQYF
.	TRBV7-9	TRBJ1-1	.	TGTGCCAGCAGCGAATCCCTCCGGTTAAACACTGAAGCTTTCTTT	CASSESLRLNTEAFF
.	TRBV7-9	TRBJ1-6	TRBD1	TGTGCCAGCAGCTCGGGACAGGGCTCTTCACCCCTCCACTTT	CASSSGQGSSPLHF
.	TRBV10-3	TRBJ1-1	.	TGTGCCATCAGTGAGCAGTGGGGGGGTAGCACTGAAGCTTTCTTT	CAISEQWGGSTEAFF
.	TRBV4-1	TRBJ2-5	TRBD1	TGCGCCAGCAGCCAAGAGGGACAGGCAGCGACCCAGTACTTC	CASSQEGQAATQYF
.	TRBV5-6	TRBJ2-7	.	TGTGCCAGCTGGCCGAGGTACGAGCAGTACTTC	CASWPRYEQYF
.	TRBV6-5	TRBJ2-3	.	TGTGCCAGCAGCCGGACAGAGTCTTTCACAGATACGCAGTATTTT	CASSRTESFTDTQYF
.	TRBV30	TRBJ2-7	.	TGTGCCTGGACCAGGGAGGTCCGGCTCTACGAGCAGTACTTC	CAWTREVRLYEQYF
.	TRBV6-5	TRBJ2-7	.	TGTGCCAGCAGTTACGACGCCGGGTTCCAGGGGGAGCAGTACTTC	CASSYDAGFQGEQYF
.	TRBV5-6	TRBJ2-7	.	TGTGCCAGCAGCGCAGCGGGCAGCTCCTACGAGCAGTACTTC	CASSAAGSSYEQYF
.	TRBV5-1	TRBJ2-2	.	TGCGCCAGCAGCTTGGCCCCTGGGTCGAACACCGGGGAGCTGTTTTTT	CASSLAPGSNTGELFF
.	TRBV30	TRBJ2-7	TRBD1	TGTGCCTGGAGTGTTCCCCGCCGGGACAGTTACGAGCAGTACTTC	CAWSVPRRDSYEQYF
.	TRBV2	TRBJ2-5	TRBD2	TGTGCCAGCAGCCTGGGACTAGCGGGGGTACAAGAGACCCAGTACTTC	CASSLGLAGVQETQYF
.	TRBV7-6	TRBJ2-5	.	TGTGCCAGCAGCTGGGCGACACAGGGTTGGCAAGAGACCCAGTACTTC	CASSWATQGWQETQYF
.	TRBV30	TRBJ1-3	.	TGTGCCTGGACTCGGATCTCTGGAAACACCATATATTTT	CAWTRISGNTIYF
.	TRBV4-3	TRBJ2-2	.	TGCGCCAGCAGCCAGGGGGGCAACAGTAGGTACACCGGGGAGCTGTTTTTT	CASSQGGNSRYTGELFF
.	TRBV2	TRBJ1-2	.	TGTGCCAGCAGTGAGACCGGTGATGGCTACACCTTC	CASSETGDGYTF